This T cell receptor beta chain was documented in a study of T cells after yellow fever vaccination. Whole-study context: For low cell numbers, libraries were made with SMART-Seq v4 Ultra Low Input.

For TCR, cDNA came from 5'RACE template switching, which added a universal primer site and UMIs. TCRdb reprocessed the 5' RACE reads with MiXCR, giving one entry per CDR3 protein. The sample has under 600,000 distinct CDR3 sequences, 20% to 25% seen once. CDR1 and CDR2 from the germline V gene are KGHSH and LQKENI. The CDR3 is made up of 15 amino acids. Trimming removed 3 bases from V and 3 bases from J, with 12 bases in between. This clonotype was observed a few times. Antigen specificity is unknown. Regarding the study as a whole: The study re-detected most primary-vaccination clones after the booster (approximately 97% CD4, approximately 87% CD8). It was a small share of clonotypes that appeared in both CD4 and CD8 compartments.

The V gene is TRBV18, the J gene TRBJ1-3; D not certain. This receptor was identified in a man between 18 and 29 years old who received the YFV17D yellow fever vaccine. Source: PBMCs, taken about 21 days after the first yellow fever vaccination. CDR3 residues: CASSPGAGYGNTIYF. The CDR3 bases are TGTGCCAGCTCACCGGGAGCGGGATATGGAAACACCATATATTTT.